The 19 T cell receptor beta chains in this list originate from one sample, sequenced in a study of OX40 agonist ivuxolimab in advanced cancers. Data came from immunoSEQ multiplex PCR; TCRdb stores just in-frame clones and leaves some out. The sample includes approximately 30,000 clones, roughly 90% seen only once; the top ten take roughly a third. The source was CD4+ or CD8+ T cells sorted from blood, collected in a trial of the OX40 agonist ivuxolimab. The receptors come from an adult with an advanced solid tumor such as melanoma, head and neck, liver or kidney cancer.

The CDR3 is CASSQSTYEQYF. Written as DNA, the CDR3 is TGTGCCAGCAGCCAGTCAACCTACGAGCAGTACTTC. The chain carries TRBV11-2 and TRBJ2-7; D is uncertain. V shed 5 bases and J shed 2 bases, with 7 bases lying between them. The length of the CDR3 is 12 residues. Germline V lookup: CDR1 SGHAT, CDR2 FQNNGV.

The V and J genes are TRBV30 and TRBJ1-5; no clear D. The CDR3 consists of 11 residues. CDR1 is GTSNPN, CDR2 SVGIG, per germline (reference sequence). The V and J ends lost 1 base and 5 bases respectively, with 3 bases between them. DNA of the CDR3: TGTGCCTGGAGTGCTGATCAGCCCCAGCATTTT. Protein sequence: CAWSADQPQHF. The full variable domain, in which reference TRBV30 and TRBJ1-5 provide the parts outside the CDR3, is SQTIHQWPATLVQPVGSPLSLECTVEGTSNPNLYWYRQAAGRGLQLLFYSVGIGQISSEVPQNLSASRPQDRQFILSSKKLLLSDSGFYLCAWSADQPQHFGDGTRLSIL.

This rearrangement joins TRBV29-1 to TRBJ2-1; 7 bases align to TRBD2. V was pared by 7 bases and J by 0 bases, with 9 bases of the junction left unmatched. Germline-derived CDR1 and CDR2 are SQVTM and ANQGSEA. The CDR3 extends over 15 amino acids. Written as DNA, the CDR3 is TGCAGCGCATCGGGAGGCCTTAGCTCCTACAATGAGCAGTTCTTC. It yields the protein CSASGGLSSYNEQFF.

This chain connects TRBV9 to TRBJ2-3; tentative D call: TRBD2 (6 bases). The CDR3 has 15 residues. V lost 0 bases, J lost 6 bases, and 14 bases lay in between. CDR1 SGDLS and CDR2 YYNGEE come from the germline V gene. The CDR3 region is CASSVETSFTDTQYF. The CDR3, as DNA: TGTGCCAGCAGCGTAGAAACTAGCTTTACGGATACGCAGTATTTT.

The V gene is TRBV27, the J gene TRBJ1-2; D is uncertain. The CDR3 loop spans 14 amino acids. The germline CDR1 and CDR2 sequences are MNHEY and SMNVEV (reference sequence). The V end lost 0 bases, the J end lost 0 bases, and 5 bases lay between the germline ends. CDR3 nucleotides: TGTGCCAGCAGTTTATCGGCAGCTAACTATGGCTACACCTTC. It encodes CASSLSAANYGYTF.

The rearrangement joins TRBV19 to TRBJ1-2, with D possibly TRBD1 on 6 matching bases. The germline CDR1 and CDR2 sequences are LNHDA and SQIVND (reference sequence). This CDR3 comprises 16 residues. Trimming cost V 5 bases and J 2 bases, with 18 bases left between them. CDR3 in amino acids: CASSPRGGLTNYGYTF. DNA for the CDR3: TGTGCCAGTAGTCCCCGAGGGGGGCTTACGAACTATGGCTACACCTTC.

The CDR3 coding sequence is TGTGCCAGCGGAGGGGGGGAGCGGGAGGTCTACGAGCAGTACTTC. It specifies CASGGGEREVYEQYF. The chain is built from TRBV6-6 and TRBJ2-7, with 9 bases matching TRBD2. The CDR3 has 15 residues. V gave up 8 bases and J gave up 3 bases; unmatched junction bases: 11. Germline CDR1 and CDR2: MNHNY and SVGAGI (reference sequence).

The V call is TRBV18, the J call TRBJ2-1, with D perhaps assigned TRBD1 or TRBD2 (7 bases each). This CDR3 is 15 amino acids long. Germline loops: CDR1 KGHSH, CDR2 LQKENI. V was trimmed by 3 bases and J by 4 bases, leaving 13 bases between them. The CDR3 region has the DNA TGTGCCAGCTCACCCCCCCAGGGGGGGTACAATGAGCAGTTCTTC. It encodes CASSPPQGGYNEQFF. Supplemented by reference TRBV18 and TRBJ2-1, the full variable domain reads NAGVMQNPRHLVRRRGQEARLRCSPMKGHSHVYWYRQLPEEGLKFMVYLQKENIIDESGMPKERFSAEFPKEGPSILRIQQVVRGDSAAYFCASSPPQGGYNEQFFGPGTRLTVL.

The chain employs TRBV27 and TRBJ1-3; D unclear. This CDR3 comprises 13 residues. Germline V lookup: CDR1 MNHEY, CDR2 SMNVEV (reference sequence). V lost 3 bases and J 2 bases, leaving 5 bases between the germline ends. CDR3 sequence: CASSFAAGNTIYF. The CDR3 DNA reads TGTGCCAGCAGTTTTGCGGCTGGAAACACCATATATTTT.

The CDR3 spells CAWSVTYFYEQYF. CDR3 nucleotides: TGTGCCTGGAGTGTAACCTATTTCTACGAGCAGTACTTC. The chain joins TRBV30 to TRBJ2-7; no definite D call. The CDR3 has 13 residues. CDR1 is GTSNPN and CDR2 is SVGIG in the germline V gene (reference sequence). The V end was cut by 0 bases, the J end by 3 bases, with 9 bases between.

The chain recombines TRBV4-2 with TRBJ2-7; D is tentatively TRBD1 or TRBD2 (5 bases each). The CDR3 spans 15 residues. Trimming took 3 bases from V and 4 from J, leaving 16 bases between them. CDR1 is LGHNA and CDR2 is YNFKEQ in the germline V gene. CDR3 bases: TGTGCCAGCAGCCACCGGGACGATGGAAGATACGAGCAGTACTTC. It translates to CASSHRDDGRYEQYF.

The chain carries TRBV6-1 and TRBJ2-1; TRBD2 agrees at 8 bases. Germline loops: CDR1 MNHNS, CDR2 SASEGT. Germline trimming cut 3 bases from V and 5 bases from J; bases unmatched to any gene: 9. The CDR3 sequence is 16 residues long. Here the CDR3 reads CASSESIAGGNNEQFF. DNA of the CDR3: TGTGCCAGCAGTGAGAGTATTGCGGGAGGCAACAATGAGCAGTTCTTC.

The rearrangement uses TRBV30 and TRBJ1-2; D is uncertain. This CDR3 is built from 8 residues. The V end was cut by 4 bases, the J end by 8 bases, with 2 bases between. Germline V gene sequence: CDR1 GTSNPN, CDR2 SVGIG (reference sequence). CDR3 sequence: CAWNGYTF. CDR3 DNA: TGTGCCTGGAACGGCTACACCTTC. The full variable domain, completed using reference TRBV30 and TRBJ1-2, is SQTIHQWPATLVQPVGSPLSLECTVEGTSNPNLYWYRQAAGRGLQLLFYSVGIGQISSEVPQNLSASRPQDRQFILSSKKLLLSDSGFYLCAWNGYTFGSGTRLTVV.

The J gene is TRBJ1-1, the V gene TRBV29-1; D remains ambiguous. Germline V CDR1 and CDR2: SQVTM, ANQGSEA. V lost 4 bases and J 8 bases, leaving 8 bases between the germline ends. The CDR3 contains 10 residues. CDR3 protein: CSVGSGEAFF. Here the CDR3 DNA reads TGCAGCGTTGGGTCTGGAGAAGCTTTCTTT.

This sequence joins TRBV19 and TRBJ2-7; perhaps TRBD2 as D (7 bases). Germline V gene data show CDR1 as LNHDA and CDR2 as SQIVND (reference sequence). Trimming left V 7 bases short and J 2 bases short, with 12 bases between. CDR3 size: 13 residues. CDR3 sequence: CASTPGGPYEQYF. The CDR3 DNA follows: TGTGCCAGTACCCCGGGGGGCCCCTACGAGCAGTACTTC.

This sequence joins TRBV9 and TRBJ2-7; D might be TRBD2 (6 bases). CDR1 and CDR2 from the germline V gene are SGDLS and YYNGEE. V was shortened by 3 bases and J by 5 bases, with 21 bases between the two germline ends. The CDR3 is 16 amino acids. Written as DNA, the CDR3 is TGTGCCAGCAGCGCCTTGTTTGGTACGGGAGTCAACGAGCAGTACTTC. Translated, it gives CASSALFGTGVNEQYF. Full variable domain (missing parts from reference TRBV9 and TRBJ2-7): DSGVTQTPKHLITATGQRVTLRCSPRSGDLSVYWYQQSLDQGLQFLIQYYNGEERAKGNILERFSAQQFPDLHSELNLSSLELGDSALYFCASSALFGTGVNEQYFGPGTRLTVT.

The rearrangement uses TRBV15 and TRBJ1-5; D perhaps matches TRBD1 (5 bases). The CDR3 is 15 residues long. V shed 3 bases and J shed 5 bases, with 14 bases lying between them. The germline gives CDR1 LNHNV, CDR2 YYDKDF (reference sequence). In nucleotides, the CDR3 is TGTGCCACCAGCAGCCTCCGGGACCATGATCAGCCCCAGCATTTT. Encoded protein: CATSSLRDHDQPQHF.

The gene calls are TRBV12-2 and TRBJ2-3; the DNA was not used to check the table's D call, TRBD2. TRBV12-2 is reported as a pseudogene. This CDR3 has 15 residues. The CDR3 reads CASRPDRESHDTQYF. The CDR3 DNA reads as TGTGCAAGTCGCCCCGATCGGGAGTCACACGATACGCAGTATTTT.

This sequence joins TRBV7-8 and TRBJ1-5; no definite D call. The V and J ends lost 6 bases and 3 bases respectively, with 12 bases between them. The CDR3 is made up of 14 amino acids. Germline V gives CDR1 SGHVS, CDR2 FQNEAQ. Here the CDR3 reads CASSREAYNQPQHF. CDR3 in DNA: TGTGCCAGCAGTCGGGAGGCTTACAATCAGCCCCAGCATTTT. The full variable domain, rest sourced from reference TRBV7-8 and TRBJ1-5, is GAGVSQSPRYKVAKRGQDVALRCDPISGHVSLFWYQQALGQGPEFLTYFQNEAQLDKSGLPSDRFFAERPEGSVSTLKIQRTQQEDSAVYLCASSREAYNQPQHFGDGTRLSIL.